These 16 T cell receptor beta chains originate from one sample sequenced in a study of T cell changes during pregnancy in multiple sclerosis. TCRdb's table, derived via immunoSEQ multiplex PCR, lists solely in-frame clones and lacks some. The sample has tens of thousands of clones; around nine tenths are singletons. The material was CD8+ T cells from peripheral blood mononuclear cells, obtained before pregnancy. The receptors here all came from a female donor with multiple sclerosis, enrolled in a pregnancy study.

This rearrangement joins TRBV28 to TRBJ1-2; tentatively, D is TRBD1 (6 bases). CDR1 and CDR2 from the germline V gene are MDHEN and SYDVKM. CDR3 length equals 16 residues. Trimming removed 1 base from V and 3 bases from J, with 15 bases in between. CDR3 sequence: CASSLSVDRTYYGYTF. CDR3 nucleotides: TGTGCCAGCAGTTTATCAGTCGACAGGACCTACTATGGCTACACCTTC.

This chain uses TRBV2 with TRBJ2-7; 9 bases match TRBD1. CDR1 is SNHLY, CDR2 FYNNEI, per germline. Trimming at V came to 11 bases and at J to 6 bases, leaving 8 bases not matched to a gene. The CDR3 sequence is 12 residues long. CDR3 region: CAGRQGGGEQYF. The CDR3 bases are TGTGCCGGCCGACAGGGGGGGGGCGAGCAGTACTTC.

This chain connects TRBV4-3 to TRBJ2-1, with 9 bases aligning to TRBD2. Looked up from germline, CDR1 is LGHNA and CDR2 is YSLEER. Germline trimming cut 3 bases from V and 7 bases from J; bases unmatched to any gene: 4. This CDR3 region has 14 residues. The CDR3 is CASSHPAGGNEQFF. CDR3 DNA sequence: TGCGCCAGCAGCCACCCAGCGGGGGGAAATGAGCAGTTCTTC.

For the CDR3, the DNA is TGTGCCAGCAGTGCGGATACTAGCGGGGCGACAGATACGCAGTATTTT. Translation gives CASSADTSGATDTQYF. The chain carries TRBV6-4 and TRBJ2-3; 10 nucleotides match TRBD2. With V trimmed by 4 bases and J by 3 bases, 7 bases remained unmatched. The CDR3 loop spans 16 amino acids. Germline V CDR1 and CDR2: MRHNA, SNTAGT.

The chain couples TRBV7-9 to TRBJ2-7; D not certain. Germline V CDR1 and CDR2: SEHNR, FQNEAQ (reference sequence). V lost 2 bases and J 4 bases, leaving 6 bases between the germline ends. This CDR3 spans 12 amino acids. The CDR3 reads CASSLTVYEQYF. In DNA, the CDR3 is TGTGCCAGCAGCTTAACAGTGTACGAGCAGTACTTC.

The chain uses TRBV28 and TRBJ2-1; no clear D gene. V was clipped by 1 base and J by 6 bases, with 4 bases between them. The V gene's germline CDR1 is MDHEN and CDR2 SYDVKM. This CDR3 is built from 12 residues. The DNA for the CDR3 is TGTGCCAGCAGTTTATACGGCAATGAGCAGTTCTTC. It specifies CASSLYGNEQFF.

The chain recombines TRBV19 with TRBJ2-7; 8 bases align to TRBD1. J gave up 1 base and V 0 bases, and 8 bases lay outside the gene matches. This CDR3 spans 17 amino acids. Germline V lookup: CDR1 LNHDA, CDR2 SQIVND (reference sequence). DNA of the CDR3: TGTGCCAGTAGTATAGAACTTACGGGACAGGATTCCTACGAGCAGTACTTC. This gives the protein CASSIELTGQDSYEQYF.

The DNA for the CDR3 is TGTGCCAGCAGTCGGGACTTCTCTGGGGCCAACGTCCTGACTTTC. Protein product: CASSRDFSGANVLTF. This sequence joins TRBV6-5 and TRBJ2-6; weak D call: TRBD2 (6 bases). The germline CDR1 and CDR2 sequences are MNHEY and SVGAGI. V lost 5 bases and J 0 bases, leaving 8 bases between the germline ends. CDR3 length: 15 residues.

The chain employs TRBV18 and TRBJ2-7, with a weak D call TRBD1 (6 bases). Trimming cost V 0 bases and J 3 bases, with 9 bases left between them. This CDR3 region has 14 residues. Germline CDR1 is KGHSH and CDR2 is LQKENI. CDR3 DNA sequence: TGTGCCAGCTCACCACCAAACAGGGACTACGAGCAGTACTTC. Protein sequence: CASSPPNRDYEQYF.

The chain recombines TRBV4-1 with TRBJ2-7; 7 positions match TRBD2. The CDR3 is 15 amino acids. Germline CDR1 and CDR2: MGHRA and YSYEKL. V was clipped by 3 bases and J by 5 bases; unmatched bases: 10. The CDR3 DNA sequence: TGCGCCAGCAGCCAGGTCATCACGGGGGGTAACGAGCAGTACTTC. Its protein is CASSQVITGGNEQYF.

The V and J genes are TRBV7-8 and TRBJ2-7; possible D gene TRBD2, 6 bases. The CDR3 has 14 amino acids. Germline V gives CDR1 SGHVS, CDR2 FQNEAQ. V was clipped by 0 bases and J by 1 base, with 7 bases between them. CDR3 sequence (DNA): TGTGCCAGCAGCTTAGCGGAGGGGTCCTACGAGCAGTACTTC. Its protein is CASSLAEGSYEQYF.

This clone appeared a few times. The chain employs TRBV21-1 and TRBJ1-1; the table's D call, TRBD1, was not checked against the DNA. TRBV21-1 is listed as a pseudogene. The CDR3 extends over 15 amino acids. The CDR3 nucleotides are TGTGCCAGCAGCAACGACAGGGGAGTTGGTACTGAAGCTTTCTTT. Its translation is CASSNDRGVGTEAFF.

The chain links TRBV10-3 to TRBJ2-3; 8 nucleotides line up with TRBD1. After removal of 7 bases from V and 5 bases from J, the junction contained 11 bases not matched to a gene. Germline values: CDR1 ENHRY, CDR2 SYGVKD. CDR3 length: 15 residues. The DNA for the CDR3 is TGTGCCATCAACCCGGGGCAGGGGGCTGGAGATACGCAGTATTTT. Translating it yields CAINPGQGAGDTQYF.

The chain joins TRBV6-1 to TRBJ1-1, with D possibly matching TRBD1 (6 bases). The germline V gene has CDR1 MNHNS and CDR2 SASEGT. The CDR3 is 14 amino acids. The V gene lost 8 bases and the J gene lost 5 bases, with 18 bases spanning the gap. CDR3 sequence: CASPTGHLGTEAFF. CDR3 DNA: TGTGCCAGCCCTACGGGACACCTGGGAACTGAAGCTTTCTTT.

The chain uses TRBV10-1 and TRBJ1-1; TRBD1 is a possible D gene (5 bases). Trimming took 4 bases from V and 6 from J, leaving 12 bases between them. This CDR3 contains 13 residues. Germline V gene data show CDR1 as WNHNN and CDR2 as SYGVQD (reference sequence). Here the CDR3 reads CASSGAGQAEAFF. CDR3 bases: TGCGCCAGCAGTGGGGCAGGGCAAGCTGAAGCTTTCTTT.

The chain employs TRBV4-3 and TRBJ2-7, with D possibly matching TRBD1 (6 bases). Germline V gives CDR1 LGHNA, CDR2 YSLEER. Trimming removed 5 bases from V and 0 bases from J, with 11 bases in between. The CDR3 sequence is 14 residues long. The CDR3 loop reads CASSAGVGSYEQYF. For the CDR3, the DNA is TGCGCCAGCAGCGCAGGGGTGGGCTCCTACGAGCAGTACTTC.